This TCR beta chain was sequenced during a study of regulatory T cells in long-lasting Graves disease (dated by TCRdb to the early 2020s). Background on the whole study: Newly diagnosed Graves' disease patients had taken antithyroid drugs for less than 3 months. This study used TCR sequencing and RNA sequencing of peripheral blood to compare persistent Graves' disease patients against newly diagnosed Graves' disease patients. The study was registered as a clinical trial and conducted in China. A total of around 35 samples underwent TCR sequencing, from about 13 patients with persistent Graves' disease and 20 or so patients with newly diagnosed Graves' disease. Summary of the overall study and its limitations: The authors acknowledged the small sample size as a limitation that may reduce accuracy. Persistent patients shared more public clonotypes among themselves (approximately 2,500) than newly diagnosed patients did (more than 950). Persistent disease showed preferential use of TRBV28, TRBJ1-2 and TRBJ2-5, whereas newly diagnosed disease favored TRBV20-1 and TRBJ2-1. Compared with newly diagnosed patients, persistent Graves' disease patients had lower TCR Shannon entropy and fewer highly expanded clones, which suggests clonal expansion. Only peripheral blood was studied, because thyroid tissue, the primary lesion, was inaccessible. Only the TCR beta chain was sequenced and analyzed.

The protocol used for the library was multiplex PCR. Sequenced using an Illumina HiSeq 4000. TCR beta libraries were built with iRepertoire HTBI primers and Arm-PCR amplification of CDR3 regions. Gel purification was performed on PCR products prior to sequencing. Under the source paper's analysis protocol: Gene usage analysis of CDR3 amino acid clonotypes used the roughly 62 TRBV and about 13 TRBJ segments found across samples. Filtered high-quality paired reads were merged into contigs using COPE and FqMerger. BLAST was used to align contigs to IMGT TRBV, TRBD and TRBJ reference genes, with CDR3 defined following IMGT. Any clonotype with a frequency above 0.1% was classified as a highly expanded clone. Repertoire diversity was measured by Shannon entropy, and V-J evenness by the Gini coefficient. A clonotype found in more than one individual was treated as public. The public reads were quality trimmed at Q25 with fastp and then assembled into clones with MiXCR by TCRdb, keeping productive beta chains. Here each entry gathers all rows of one CDR3 protein and keeps the most common genes and DNA. None of the V and J calls come from the authors' own analysis; TCRdb made them. This sample lists a few hundred thousand distinct CDR3 sequences; roughly 12% were detected once. The ten largest clones represent 18% of the sample.

The intended sense of this specimen's time point label: newly diagnosed GD, antithyroid drugs for less than 3 months. RNA was extracted from PBMCs in TRIzol for both TCR sequencing and RNA sequencing. The diagnosis of Graves' disease followed American Thyroid Association guidelines. Patients for the study were recruited at an endocrinology department in Xi'an, China. Each patient gave about 10 milliliters of peripheral blood, collected in an EDTA anticoagulant tube. Ficoll Paque Plus density gradient separation was used to isolate PBMCs, and no additional T cell sorting was done. An Agilent 2100 Bioanalyzer and agarose gel were used to check RNA quality, and a NanoDrop 2000 was used to measure RNA concentration. Trimming takes 6 bases from V and 4 bases from J, and the germline ends sit 7 bases apart. Its CDR3 holds 11 amino acids, cysteine through phenylalanine. CDR3 DNA is the only sequence kept; it has 33 bases, read in frame from the first base. According to the germline V gene, CDR1 reads MNHEY and CDR2 reads SVGAGI.

This clonotype appeared many times. This clone's antigen is unknown. Base qualities are missing; no much larger clone stands one base away. The sample was also linked to a second study, of T cells in Graves' hyperthyroidism and ophthalmopathy. That second report states: A patient counted as having stable Graves' hyperthyroidism if no progression to ophthalmopathy occurred over 18 months of follow-up. The hyperthyroidism patients were between 18 and 65 years old and newly diagnosed, with a disease duration of less than 2 months. Patients with uncontrolled infections, other autoimmune diseases, pregnancy or lactation were excluded. Diagnoses were established on the basis of clinical symptoms, serum thyroxine and TRAb, thyroid ultrasound, and orbital computed tomography. A first-round RT-PCR of the TCR CDR3 used the HTBI primer set with the Qiagen OneStep RT-PCR kit. Blood samples also contained most of the expanded thyroid clonotypes (frequency above 0.001), which suggests that blood repertoires may reflect thyroid immune responses. A 13 V-J signature model separated ophthalmopathy from stable hyperthyroidism, with over 85% sensitivity and roughly 84% specificity in cross-validation and 80%/75% in testing. In validation, the model predicted progression to ophthalmopathy a median of roughly 6.5 months before onset, with over 60% sensitivity and just under 75% specificity. To identify distinguishing TCR V-J signatures, a discovery cohort of roughly 100 patients was used, comprising some 45 with Graves' ophthalmopathy and around 57 with stable Graves' hyperthyroidism. Whether ophthalmopathy could be predicted prospectively was tested in an independent validation cohort made up of some 20 hyperthyroidism patients plus 17 patients who later progressed to ophthalmopathy. The approximately 98 discovery patients were randomly divided into training and test sets at a 7:3 ratio. In more than five Graves' hyperthyroidism patients, the study also compared T-cell repertoires from thyroid tissue with T-cell repertoires from blood. After sampling, hyperthyroidism patients received methimazole starting at 30 mg daily, and ophthalmopathy patients received high-dose intravenous methylprednisolone. A second multiplex PCR round built the libraries, followed by size selection and purification. The libraries were sequenced on an Illumina HiSeq2000 using paired-end 100 bp reads. SOAPnuke was used to process the raw data, with reads discarded if the reads contained adapters or uncalled bases, had a mean Phred below 15, or lacked an exact constant-primer or identifier match. High-quality paired reads were merged with COPE v1.2.5, and unique nucleotide sequences were defined as clonotypes. Clonotypes were aligned to IMGT TRBV, TRBD and TRBJ reference segments using MiTCR v1.1. Analysis was restricted to V-J combinations with a frequency above 0.0001, which covered 99% to 99.2% of repertoires. The TCS score was defined as the ratio of F50 (clonal expansion) to E x V (chaos), calculated using BLOSUM62-based TCRdist between CDR3 peptides within each V-J. Welch's t-statistics and random forest reduced around 550 V-J features to roughly 13, which were used in a naive Bayes classifier (R e1071). Sample size was not statistically predetermined, and blinding of investigators to group allocation was not performed. According to the paper, TCR Vbeta CDR3 sequencing was carried out on approximately 140 peripheral blood samples, which came from more than 40 ophthalmopathy, around 75 hyperthyroidism and about 17 progressor patients.

The receptor's source is a woman aged 18-30 years with Graves disease. Donor details come from another sample of the same person, matched by shared clones. This material consisted of peripheral blood mononuclear cells (PBMCs), taken at new diagnosis, from a patient treated with antithyroid drugs. The V gene is TRBV6-5 and the J gene is TRBJ2-7, with no reliable assignment of the D segment. CDR3 loop: CASRYSYEQYF. The sequenced DNA: TGTGCCAGCAGGTACAGTTACGAGCAGTACTTC.